Listed below are T cell receptor beta chains from one sample, sequenced in a study of regulatory T cells in long-lasting Graves disease. TCRdb reprocessed the multiplex PCR reads via MiXCR and lists one record per CDR3 protein. The sample includes about 330,000 distinct CDR3 sequences, 15% to 20% of them seen just once. This same sample was also part of a study on T cells in Graves' hyperthyroidism and ophthalmopathy.

Here the sequenced sample was peripheral blood mononuclear cells (PBMCs), taken at new diagnosis, from a patient treated with antithyroid drugs. Every receptor here comes from a woman under 30 with Graves disease. Both conserved end residues are trimmed from each CDR3.

cdr3_aa: ASSGTSSDYEQY
v_call: TRBV5-1
j_call: TRBJ2-7

cdr3_aa: ASSDGTSGKIYEQY
v_call: TRBV9
j_call: TRBJ2-7

cdr3_aa: ANLSQPGGYNEQF
v_call: TRBV2
j_call: TRBJ2-1

cdr3_aa: ASSPGQENTEAF
v_call: TRBV18
j_call: TRBJ1-1

cdr3_aa: ASSWGQAYGYT
v_call: TRBV6-2/TRBV6-3
j_call: TRBJ1-2

cdr3_aa: ASSLARNPTDTQY
v_call: TRBV11-2
j_call: TRBJ2-3

cdr3_aa: ASASGRSYEQY
v_call: TRBV2
j_call: TRBJ2-7

cdr3_aa: ASSQRAAGGNSPLH
v_call: TRBV4-1
j_call: TRBJ1-6

cdr3_aa: ASSEGGMSEQF
v_call: TRBV19
j_call: TRBJ2-1

cdr3_aa: ASGTQDYEQY
v_call: TRBV7-8
j_call: TRBJ2-7

cdr3_aa: ANERAGDEQY
v_call: TRBV7-9
j_call: TRBJ2-7

cdr3_aa: ATMLGQGGIQH
v_call: TRBV12-3/TRBV12-4
j_call: TRBJ2-4

cdr3_aa: ASSPRGVEAF
v_call: TRBV19
j_call: TRBJ1-1

cdr3_aa: SARDRAGVHEQY
v_call: TRBV20-1
j_call: TRBJ2-7

cdr3_aa: ASSERTDYGYT
v_call: TRBV6-1
j_call: TRBJ1-2

cdr3_aa: ASSPLDGVGTGNTIY
v_call: TRBV5-1
j_call: TRBJ1-3

cdr3_aa: AGRRTSGGAWANEQF
v_call: TRBV2
j_call: TRBJ2-1

cdr3_aa: ASRLSASGYLEQF
v_call: TRBV7-8
j_call: TRBJ2-1

cdr3_aa: ASSSREGGIYEQY
v_call: TRBV7-6
j_call: TRBJ2-7

cdr3_aa: ASSLGPGTRFSDEQY
v_call: TRBV7-6
j_call: TRBJ2-7

cdr3_aa: ASSVKSSGANVLT
v_call: TRBV9
j_call: TRBJ2-6

cdr3_aa: SASLRENEQY
v_call: TRBV20-1
j_call: TRBJ2-7

cdr3_aa: ASSAGTGVAYEQY
v_call: TRBV9
j_call: TRBJ2-7

cdr3_aa: SALGGSYEQF
v_call: TRBV20-1
j_call: TRBJ2-1

cdr3_aa: ASSFRSSSGRGYEQY
v_call: TRBV11-2
j_call: TRBJ2-7

cdr3_aa: SAGGGGTSTDTQY
v_call: TRBV20-1
j_call: TRBJ2-3

cdr3_aa: SAHRGGQSSYEQY
v_call: TRBV20-1
j_call: TRBJ2-7

cdr3_aa: ASSLTGQRYGYT
v_call: TRBV7-9
j_call: TRBJ1-2

cdr3_aa: ASSLSGTGTEAF
v_call: TRBV12-3/TRBV12-4
j_call: TRBJ1-1

cdr3_aa: ASSTGTDGGQPQH
v_call: TRBV19
j_call: TRBJ1-5

cdr3_aa: ASSPVGTGTEAF
v_call: TRBV18
j_call: TRBJ1-1

cdr3_aa: ASRSGVNQPQH
v_call: TRBV28
j_call: TRBJ1-5

cdr3_aa: ASSRYGLAGSSSYNEQF
v_call: TRBV5-5
j_call: TRBJ2-1

cdr3_aa: ATSAQGIGTDGYT
v_call: TRBV24-1
j_call: TRBJ1-2

cdr3_aa: ASSPGAGGRNEKLF
v_call: TRBV5-1
j_call: TRBJ1-4

cdr3_aa: SARDSGTTNEKLF
v_call: TRBV20-1
j_call: TRBJ1-4

cdr3_aa: ASQPQGGYSYEQY
v_call: TRBV7-8
j_call: TRBJ2-7

cdr3_aa: ASSFVGRETQY
v_call: TRBV7-9
j_call: TRBJ2-5

cdr3_aa: SASFRGSYEQY
v_call: TRBV29-1
j_call: TRBJ2-7

cdr3_aa: ASSFSLATTYYNEQF
v_call: TRBV7-2
j_call: TRBJ2-1

cdr3_aa: ASSSMGQSQETQY
v_call: TRBV7-3
j_call: TRBJ2-5

cdr3_aa: ASSVTGQETQY
v_call: TRBV10-1
j_call: TRBJ2-5

cdr3_aa: ATSRAPGLADTQY
v_call: TRBV15
j_call: TRBJ2-3

cdr3_aa: ASSEEWGELL
v_call: TRBV2
j_call: TRBJ2-2

cdr3_aa: ASDPGQGSPNTEAF
v_call: TRBV5-1
j_call: TRBJ1-1

cdr3_aa: ASSFMGAGANVLT
v_call: TRBV7-3
j_call: TRBJ2-6

cdr3_aa: ASSLNLLGGVAGLTDTQY
v_call: TRBV5-1
j_call: TRBJ2-3

cdr3_aa: ASSLRNTGELF
v_call: TRBV12-3/TRBV12-4
j_call: TRBJ2-2

cdr3_aa: ASSVRAGITGELF
v_call: TRBV9
j_call: TRBJ2-2

cdr3_aa: ASSTGTGGWYEQY
v_call: TRBV28
j_call: TRBJ2-7

cdr3_aa: ASSVALQGANQPQH
v_call: TRBV9
j_call: TRBJ1-5

cdr3_aa: SARGLGVRGNEQF
v_call: TRBV20-1
j_call: TRBJ2-1

cdr3_aa: SASTGTPGHGEKLF
v_call: TRBV20-1
j_call: TRBJ1-4

cdr3_aa: ASSFGPDYGCT
v_call: TRBV5-1
j_call: TRBJ1-2

cdr3_aa: ASTGEANEKLF
v_call: TRBV2
j_call: TRBJ1-4